The clone carrying this T cell receptor beta chain was found many times. Its target is unknown. J lost 9 bases, V lost 0 bases, and 11 bases had no gene match. The germline V gene has CDR1 SGHRS and CDR2 YFSETQ. The CDR3 sequence is 17 residues long. TCRdb re-derived calls from the multiplex PCR reads in MiXCR, one entry per CDR3 protein. Of around 150,000 distinct CDR3 sequences in the sample, about 33% are singletons; the top ten hold about 2.5%. Breast cancer patients provided tissue from their axillary draining lymph nodes. The data are from a study of breast tumors, draining lymph nodes, adjacent tissues. Study outcomes and limitations: The lymph node origin of tumor T cells was framed as consistent with a hypothesis, not demonstrated. The data were judged consistent with most tumor T cells coming from lymph node and expanding in tumor. Compared with lymph nodes, tumors were less diverse; compared with nontumor tissue, more. Tumor and nontumor repertoires were significantly more similar in luminal-like than in basal-like breast cancer.

The TCR comes from a female donor with breast cancer. Some clones in this sample may be carry-over from other donors' samples. The rearrangement links TRBV5-1 to TRBJ2-2, with 10 bases that match TRBD1. Source material: axillary lymph node tissue. The CDR3 loop reads CASSLARGTGAPRELFF. Here the CDR3 DNA reads TGCGCCAGCAGCTTGGCTCGTGGGACAGGGGCCCCCCGGGAGCTGTTTTTT.